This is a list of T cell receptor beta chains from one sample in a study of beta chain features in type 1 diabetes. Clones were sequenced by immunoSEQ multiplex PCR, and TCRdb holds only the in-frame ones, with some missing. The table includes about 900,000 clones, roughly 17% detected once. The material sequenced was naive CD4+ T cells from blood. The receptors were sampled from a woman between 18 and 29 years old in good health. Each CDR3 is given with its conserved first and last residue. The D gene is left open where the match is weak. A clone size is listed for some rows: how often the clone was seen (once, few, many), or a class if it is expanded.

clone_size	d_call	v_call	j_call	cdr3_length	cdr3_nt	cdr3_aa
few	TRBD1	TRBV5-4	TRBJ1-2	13	TGTGCCAGCAGCCCGGGACAGGCCTATGGCTACACCTTC	CASSPGQAYGYTF
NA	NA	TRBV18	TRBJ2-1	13	TGTGCCAGCTCACCGGCCGTCTACAATGAGCAGTTCTTC	CASSPAVYNEQFF
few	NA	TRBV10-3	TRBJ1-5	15	TGTGCCACCAGGAACCTGGGAGACAGCAATCAGCCCCAGCATTTT	CATRNLGDSNQPQHF
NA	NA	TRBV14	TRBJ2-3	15	TGTGCCAGCAGCCCGCGGACATCTAGCACAGATACGCAGTATTTT	CASSPRTSSTDTQYF
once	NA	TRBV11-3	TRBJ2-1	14	TGTGCCAGCAGCTTAGCGGGAGTACGAACTGAGCAGTTCTTC	CASSLAGVRTEQFF
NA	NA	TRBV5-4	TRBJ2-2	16	TGTGCCAGCAGCCCACGGACAGATTCGAACACCGGGGAGCTGTTTTTT	CASSPRTDSNTGELFF
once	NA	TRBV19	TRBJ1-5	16	TGTGCCAGTAGCGGGAGAAGCCCAGAGGGGCGTCAGCCCCAGCATTTT	CASSGRSPEGRQPQHF
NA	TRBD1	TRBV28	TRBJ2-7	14	TGTGCCAGCAGACCGGGACAGGGGGTGTTCGAGCAGTACTTC	CASRPGQGVFEQYF
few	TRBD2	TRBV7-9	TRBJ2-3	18	TGTGCCAGCAGCTTAGGGTCTAGCGGCCTCCCTGCGGGAGATACGCAGTATTTT	CASSLGSSGLPAGDTQYF
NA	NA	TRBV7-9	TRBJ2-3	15	TGTGCCAGCAGCTTACACGGGCGGGGCACAGATACGCAGTATTTT	CASSLHGRGTDTQYF
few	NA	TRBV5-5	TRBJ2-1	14	TGTGCCAGCACGGACAGCCCCAATTTCAGTGAGCAGTTCTTC	CASTDSPNFSEQFF
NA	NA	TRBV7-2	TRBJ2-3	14	TGTGCCAGCTTCAAGTCTCGGTCCCTAGATACGCAGTATTTT	CASFKSRSLDTQYF
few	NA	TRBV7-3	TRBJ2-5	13	TGTGCCAGCAGCATTCTCCACGCGGAGACCCAGTACTTC	CASSILHAETQYF
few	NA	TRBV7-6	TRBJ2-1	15	TGTGCCAGCAGCTTAGTCGACGCCAGGCCGAATGAGCAGTTCTTC	CASSLVDARPNEQFF
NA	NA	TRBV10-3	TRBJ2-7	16	TGTGCCATCAGTGAGTCTCGGGGCCTTGCTTCCTACGAGCAGTACTTC	CAISESRGLASYEQYF
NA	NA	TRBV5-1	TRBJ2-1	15	TGCGCCAGCAGCTTGGTGTCGGGGTCTTGGAATGAGCAGTTCTTC	CASSLVSGSWNEQFF
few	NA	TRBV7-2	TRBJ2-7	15	TGTGCCAGCAGCTTAAATGCCGCGACTAGGTACGAGCAGTACTTC	CASSLNAATRYEQYF
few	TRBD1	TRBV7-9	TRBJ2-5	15	TGTGCCAGCAGCTTGTTGACAGGGCCCGGAGAGACCCAGTACTTC	CASSLLTGPGETQYF
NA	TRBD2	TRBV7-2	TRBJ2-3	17	TGTGCCAGCAGCCAGAGACTAGCGGGAGAAATCACAGATACGCAGTATTTT	CASSQRLAGEITDTQYF